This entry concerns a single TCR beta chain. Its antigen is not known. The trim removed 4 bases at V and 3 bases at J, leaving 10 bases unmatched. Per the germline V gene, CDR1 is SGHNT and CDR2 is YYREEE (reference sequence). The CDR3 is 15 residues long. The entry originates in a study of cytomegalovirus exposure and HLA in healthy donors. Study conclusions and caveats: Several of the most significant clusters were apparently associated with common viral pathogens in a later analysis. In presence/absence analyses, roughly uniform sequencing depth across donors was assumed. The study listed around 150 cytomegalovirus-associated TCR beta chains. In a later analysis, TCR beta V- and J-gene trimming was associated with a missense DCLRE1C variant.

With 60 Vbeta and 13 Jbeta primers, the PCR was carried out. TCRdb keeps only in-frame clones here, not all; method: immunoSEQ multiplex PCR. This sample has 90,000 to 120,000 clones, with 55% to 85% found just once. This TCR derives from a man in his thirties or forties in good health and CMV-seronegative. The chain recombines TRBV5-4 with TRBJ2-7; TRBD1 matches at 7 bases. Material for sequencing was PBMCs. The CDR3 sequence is CASSPGGKSLYEQYF. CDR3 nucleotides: TGTGCCAGCAGCCCAGGGGGTAAGTCCCTCTACGAGCAGTACTTC.